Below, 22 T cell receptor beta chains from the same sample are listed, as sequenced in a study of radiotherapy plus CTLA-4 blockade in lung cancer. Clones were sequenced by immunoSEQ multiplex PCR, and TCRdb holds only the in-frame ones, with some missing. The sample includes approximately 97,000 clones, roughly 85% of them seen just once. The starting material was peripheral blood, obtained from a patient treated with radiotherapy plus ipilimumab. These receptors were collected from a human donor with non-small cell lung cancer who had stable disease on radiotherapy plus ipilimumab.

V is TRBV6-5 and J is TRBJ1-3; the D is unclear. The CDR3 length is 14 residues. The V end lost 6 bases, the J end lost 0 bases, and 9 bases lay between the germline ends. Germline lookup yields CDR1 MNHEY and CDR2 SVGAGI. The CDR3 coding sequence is TGTGCCAGCAGCCGAGGGAGCTCTGGAAACACCATATATTTT. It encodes CASSRGSSGNTIYF.

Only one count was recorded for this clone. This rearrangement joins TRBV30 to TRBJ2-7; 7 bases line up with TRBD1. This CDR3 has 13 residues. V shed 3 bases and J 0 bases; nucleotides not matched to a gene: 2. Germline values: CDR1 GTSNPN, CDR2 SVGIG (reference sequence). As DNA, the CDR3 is TGTGCCTGGAGCTCAGGGGGCTCCTACGAGCAGTACTTC. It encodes CAWSSGGSYEQYF. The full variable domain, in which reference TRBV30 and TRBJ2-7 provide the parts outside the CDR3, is SQTIHQWPATLVQPVGSPLSLECTVEGTSNPNLYWYRQAAGRGLQLLFYSVGIGQISSEVPQNLSASRPQDRQFILSSKKLLLSDSGFYLCAWSSGGSYEQYFGPGTRLTVT.

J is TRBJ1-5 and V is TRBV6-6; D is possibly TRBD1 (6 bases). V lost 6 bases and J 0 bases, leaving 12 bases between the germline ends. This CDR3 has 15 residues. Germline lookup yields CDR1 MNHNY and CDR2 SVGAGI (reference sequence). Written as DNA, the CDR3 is TGTGCCAGCAGCAGGACAGTTAATAGCAATCAGCCCCAGCATTTT. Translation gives CASSRTVNSNQPQHF.

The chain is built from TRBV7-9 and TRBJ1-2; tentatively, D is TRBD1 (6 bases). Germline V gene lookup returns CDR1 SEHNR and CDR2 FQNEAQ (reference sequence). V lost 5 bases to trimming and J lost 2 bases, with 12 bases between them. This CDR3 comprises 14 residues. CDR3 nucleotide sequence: TGTGCCAGCAGCGACTACAGGGAGAACTATGGCTACACCTTC. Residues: CASSDYRENYGYTF.

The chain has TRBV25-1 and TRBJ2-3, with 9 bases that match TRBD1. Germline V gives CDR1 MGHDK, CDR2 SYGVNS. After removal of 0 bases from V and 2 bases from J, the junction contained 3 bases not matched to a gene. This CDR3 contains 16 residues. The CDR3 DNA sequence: TGTGCCAGCAGTGAATACGGGACAGGGTCCACAGATACGCAGTATTTT. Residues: CASSEYGTGSTDTQYF.

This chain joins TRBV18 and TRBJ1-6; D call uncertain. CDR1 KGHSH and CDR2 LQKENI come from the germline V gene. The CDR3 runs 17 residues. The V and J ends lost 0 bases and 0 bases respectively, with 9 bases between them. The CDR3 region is CASSPPDSLSYNSPLHF. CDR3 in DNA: TGTGCCAGCTCACCACCCGACTCACTCTCCTATAATTCACCCCTCCACTTT. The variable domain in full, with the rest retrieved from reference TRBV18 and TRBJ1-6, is NAGVMQNPRHLVRRRGQEARLRCSPMKGHSHVYWYRQLPEEGLKFMVYLQKENIIDESGMPKERFSAEFPKEGPSILRIQQVVRGDSAAYFCASSPPDSLSYNSPLHFGNGTRLTVT.

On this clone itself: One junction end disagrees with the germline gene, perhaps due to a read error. DNA of the CDR3: TGTGCCAGCTCAGACCGGGAAGCCCACCATTTT. Translation gives CASSDREAHHF. The chain uses TRBV18 and TRBJ1-5; D is unclear. Germline V gene sequence: CDR1 KGHSH, CDR2 LQKENI. The CDR3 runs 11 residues.

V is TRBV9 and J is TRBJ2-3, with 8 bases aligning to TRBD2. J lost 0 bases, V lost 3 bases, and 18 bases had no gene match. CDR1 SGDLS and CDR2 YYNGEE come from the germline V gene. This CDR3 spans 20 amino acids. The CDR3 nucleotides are TGTGCCAGCAGCGGTCCCTCTATAGCGGGGCTCACTCGTAGCACAGATACGCAGTATTTT. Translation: CASSGPSIAGLTRSTDTQYF.

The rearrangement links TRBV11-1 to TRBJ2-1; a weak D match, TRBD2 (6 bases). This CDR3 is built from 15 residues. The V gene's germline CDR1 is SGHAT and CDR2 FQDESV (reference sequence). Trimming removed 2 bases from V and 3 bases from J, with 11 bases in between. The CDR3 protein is CASSLRLANYNEQFF. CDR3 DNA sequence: TGTGCCAGCAGCTTACGGCTAGCGAACTACAATGAGCAGTTCTTC.

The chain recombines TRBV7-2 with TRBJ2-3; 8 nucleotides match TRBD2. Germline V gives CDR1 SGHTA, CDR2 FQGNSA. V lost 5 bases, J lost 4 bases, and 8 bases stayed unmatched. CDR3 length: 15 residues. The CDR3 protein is CASSPPPGLADTQYF. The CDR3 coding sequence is TGTGCCAGCAGCCCCCCCCCGGGACTAGCAGATACGCAGTATTTT.

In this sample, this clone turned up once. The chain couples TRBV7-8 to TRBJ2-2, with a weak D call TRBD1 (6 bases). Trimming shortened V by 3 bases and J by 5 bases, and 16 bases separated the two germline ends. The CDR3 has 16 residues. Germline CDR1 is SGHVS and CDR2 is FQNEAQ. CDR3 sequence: CASSFGLGAITGELFF. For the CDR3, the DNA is TGTGCCAGCAGCTTTGGTCTGGGGGCTATAACCGGGGAGCTGTTTTTT.

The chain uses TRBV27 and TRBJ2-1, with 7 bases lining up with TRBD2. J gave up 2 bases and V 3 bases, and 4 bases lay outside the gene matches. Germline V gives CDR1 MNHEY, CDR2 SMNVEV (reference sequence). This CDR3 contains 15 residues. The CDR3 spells CASSFAGRTYNEQFF. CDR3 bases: TGTGCCAGCAGTTTCGCCGGGAGGACCTACAATGAGCAGTTCTTC.

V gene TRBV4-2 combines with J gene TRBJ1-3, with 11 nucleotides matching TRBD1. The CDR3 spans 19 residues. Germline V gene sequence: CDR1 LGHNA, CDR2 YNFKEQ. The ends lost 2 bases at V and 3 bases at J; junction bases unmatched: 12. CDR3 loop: CASSQRYRDRGLGGNTIYF. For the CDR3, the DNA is TGTGCCAGCAGCCAAAGATACCGGGACAGGGGGTTAGGTGGAAACACCATATATTTT.

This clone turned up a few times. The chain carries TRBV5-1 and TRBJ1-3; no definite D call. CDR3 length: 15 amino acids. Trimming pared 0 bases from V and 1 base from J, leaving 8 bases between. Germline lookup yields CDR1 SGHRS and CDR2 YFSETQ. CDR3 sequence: CASSLAAGSGNTIYF. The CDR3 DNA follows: TGCGCCAGCAGCTTGGCCGCGGGATCTGGAAACACCATATATTTT.

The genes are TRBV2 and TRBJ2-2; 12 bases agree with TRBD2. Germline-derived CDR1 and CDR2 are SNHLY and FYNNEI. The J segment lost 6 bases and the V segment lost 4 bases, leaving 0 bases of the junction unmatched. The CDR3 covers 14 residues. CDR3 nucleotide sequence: TGTGCCAGCAGTGGACTAGCGGGGGCCGGGGAGCTGTTTTTT. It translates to CASSGLAGAGELFF.

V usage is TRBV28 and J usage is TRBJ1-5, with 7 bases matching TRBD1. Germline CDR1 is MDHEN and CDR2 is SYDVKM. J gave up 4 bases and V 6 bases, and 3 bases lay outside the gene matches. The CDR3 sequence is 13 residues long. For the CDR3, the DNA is TGTGCCAGCAGGGGACAGTATAATCAGCCCCAGCATTTT. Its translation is CASRGQYNQPQHF.

The CDR3 loop is CASSRETGNTIYF. The CDR3 region has the DNA TGTGCCAGCAGCCGGGAGACTGGAAACACCATATATTTT. The V call is TRBV9, the J call TRBJ1-3; D remains unclear. The germline V gene encodes CDR1 SGDLS and CDR2 YYNGEE. This CDR3 region has 13 residues. V lost 4 bases and J 2 bases, leaving 7 bases between the germline ends.

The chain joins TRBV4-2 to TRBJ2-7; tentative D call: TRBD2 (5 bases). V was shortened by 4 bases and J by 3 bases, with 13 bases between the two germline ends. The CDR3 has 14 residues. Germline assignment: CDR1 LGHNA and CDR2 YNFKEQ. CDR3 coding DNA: TGTGCCAGCAGCCGGTGGGAGAATGACTACGAGCAGTACTTC. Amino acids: CASSRWENDYEQYF.

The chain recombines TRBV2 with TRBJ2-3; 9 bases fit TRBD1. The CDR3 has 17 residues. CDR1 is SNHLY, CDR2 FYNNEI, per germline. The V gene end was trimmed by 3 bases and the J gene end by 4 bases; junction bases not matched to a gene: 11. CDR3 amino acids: CASSDLTPGQGPDTQYF. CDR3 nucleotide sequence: TGTGCCAGCAGTGACCTCACCCCTGGACAGGGGCCAGATACGCAGTATTTT.

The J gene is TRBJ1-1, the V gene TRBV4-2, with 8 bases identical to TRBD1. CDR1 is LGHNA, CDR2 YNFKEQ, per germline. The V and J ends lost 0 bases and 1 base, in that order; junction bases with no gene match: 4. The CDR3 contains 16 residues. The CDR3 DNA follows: TGTGCCAGCAGCCAAGATCGAACAGGGGGGAACACTGAAGCTTTCTTT. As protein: CASSQDRTGGNTEAFF.

The CDR3 DNA follows: TGTGCCAGCAGCGGGACTAGGGACAGTGAGCAGTTCTTC. Its translation is CASSGTRDSEQFF. The chain recombines TRBV7-9 with TRBJ2-1; D is perhaps TRBD2 (8 bases). The CDR3 runs to 13 residues. Trimming shortened V by 5 bases and J by 9 bases, and 14 bases separated the two germline ends. Germline CDR1 SEHNR, CDR2 FQNEAQ (reference sequence).

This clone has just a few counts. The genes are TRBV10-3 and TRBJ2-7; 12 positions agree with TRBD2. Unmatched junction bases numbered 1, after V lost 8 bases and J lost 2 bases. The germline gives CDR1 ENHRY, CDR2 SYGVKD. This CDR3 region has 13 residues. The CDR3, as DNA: TGTGCCATCCTAGCGGGGGGGCCCTACGAGCAGTACTTC. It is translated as CAILAGGPYEQYF.